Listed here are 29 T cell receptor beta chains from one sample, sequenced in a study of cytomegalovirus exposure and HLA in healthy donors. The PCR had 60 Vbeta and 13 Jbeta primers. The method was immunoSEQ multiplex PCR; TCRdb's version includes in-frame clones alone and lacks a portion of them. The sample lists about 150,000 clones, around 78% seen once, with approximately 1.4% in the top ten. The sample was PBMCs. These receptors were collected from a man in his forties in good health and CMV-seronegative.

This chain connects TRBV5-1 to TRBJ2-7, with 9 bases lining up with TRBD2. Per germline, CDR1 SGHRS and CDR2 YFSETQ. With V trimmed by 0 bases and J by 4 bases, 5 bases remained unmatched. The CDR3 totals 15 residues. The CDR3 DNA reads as TGCGCCAGCAGCTTGGCGTTAGCGGGAGTATACGAGCAGTACTTC. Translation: CASSLALAGVYEQYF.

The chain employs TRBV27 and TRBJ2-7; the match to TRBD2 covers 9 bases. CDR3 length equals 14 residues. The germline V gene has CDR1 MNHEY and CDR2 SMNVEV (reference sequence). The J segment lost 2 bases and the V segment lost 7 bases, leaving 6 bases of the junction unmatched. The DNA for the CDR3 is TGTGCCAGCACTTCTAGCGGGACTCCCTACGAGCAGTACTTC. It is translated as CASTSSGTPYEQYF.

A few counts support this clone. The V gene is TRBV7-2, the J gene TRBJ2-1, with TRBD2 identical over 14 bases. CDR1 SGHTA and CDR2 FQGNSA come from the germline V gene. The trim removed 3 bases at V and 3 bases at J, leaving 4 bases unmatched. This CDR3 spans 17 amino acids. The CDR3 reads CASSFGTSGSSYNEQFF. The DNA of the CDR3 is TGTGCCAGCAGCTTTGGGACTAGCGGGAGTAGCTACAATGAGCAGTTCTTC.

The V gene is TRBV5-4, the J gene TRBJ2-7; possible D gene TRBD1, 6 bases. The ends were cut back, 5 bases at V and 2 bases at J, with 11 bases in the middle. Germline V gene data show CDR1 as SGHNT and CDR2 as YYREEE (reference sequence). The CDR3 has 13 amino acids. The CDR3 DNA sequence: TGTGCCAGCAGTTCCGGGACAACCTACGAGCAGTACTTC. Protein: CASSSGTTYEQYF.

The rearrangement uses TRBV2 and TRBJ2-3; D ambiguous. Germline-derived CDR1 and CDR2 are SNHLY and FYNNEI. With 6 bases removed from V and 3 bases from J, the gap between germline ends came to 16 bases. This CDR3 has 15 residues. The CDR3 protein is CASRKDWLSTDTQYF. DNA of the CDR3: TGTGCCAGCAGGAAAGACTGGTTAAGTACAGATACGCAGTATTTT.

The CDR3 DNA reads TGTGCCATCAATACCGGGACAGAAGCTTTCTTT. This sequence encodes CAINTGTEAFF. The rearrangement joins TRBV10-3 to TRBJ1-1; a weak D match, TRBD1 (6 bases). The CDR3 loop spans 11 amino acids. CDR1 and CDR2 (germline): ENHRY, SYGVKD. V was shortened by 7 bases and J by 8 bases, with 11 bases between the two germline ends.

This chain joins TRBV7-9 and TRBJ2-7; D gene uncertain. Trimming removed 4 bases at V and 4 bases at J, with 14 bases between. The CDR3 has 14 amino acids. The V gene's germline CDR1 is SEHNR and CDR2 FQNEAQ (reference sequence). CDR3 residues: CASSSLSTVYEQYF. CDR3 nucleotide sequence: TGTGCCAGCAGCTCCCTTAGTACAGTATACGAGCAGTACTTC.

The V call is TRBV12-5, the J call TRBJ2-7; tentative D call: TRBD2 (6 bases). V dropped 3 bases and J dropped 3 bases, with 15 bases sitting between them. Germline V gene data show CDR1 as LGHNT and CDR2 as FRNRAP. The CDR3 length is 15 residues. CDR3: CASGLLDYSIYEQYF. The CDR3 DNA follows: TGTGCTAGTGGTTTACTGGACTATTCAATCTACGAGCAGTACTTC.

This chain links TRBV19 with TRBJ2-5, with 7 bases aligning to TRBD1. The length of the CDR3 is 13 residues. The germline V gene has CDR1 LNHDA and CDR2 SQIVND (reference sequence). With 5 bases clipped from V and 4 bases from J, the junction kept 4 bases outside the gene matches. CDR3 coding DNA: TGTGCCAGTAGTGACAGGGTCCCAGAGACCCAGTACTTC. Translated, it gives CASSDRVPETQYF.

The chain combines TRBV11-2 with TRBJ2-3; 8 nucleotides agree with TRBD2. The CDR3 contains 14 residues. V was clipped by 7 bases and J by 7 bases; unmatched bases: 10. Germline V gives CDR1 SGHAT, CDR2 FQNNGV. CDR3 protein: CASTEMAGGNTQYF. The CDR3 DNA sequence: TGTGCCAGCACCGAGATGGCGGGAGGAAATACGCAGTATTTT.

CDR3 in DNA: TGTGCCAGCACTGGGGAGGACTACGAGCAGTACTTC. Translation: CASTGEDYEQYF. The V gene is TRBV2, the J gene TRBJ2-5; D possibly corresponds to TRBD2 (6 bases). The J call could be wrong; TRBJ2-7 is a better fit for the DNA end. Looked up from germline, CDR1 is SNHLY and CDR2 is FYNNEI. This CDR3 is built from 12 residues.

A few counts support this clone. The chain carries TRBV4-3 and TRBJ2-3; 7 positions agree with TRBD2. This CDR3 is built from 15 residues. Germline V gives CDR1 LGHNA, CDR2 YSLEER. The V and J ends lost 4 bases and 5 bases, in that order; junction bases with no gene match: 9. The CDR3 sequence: CASSRGRGRGDTQYF. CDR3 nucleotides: TGCGCCAGCAGCCGGGGGAGGGGTAGGGGAGATACGCAGTATTTT.

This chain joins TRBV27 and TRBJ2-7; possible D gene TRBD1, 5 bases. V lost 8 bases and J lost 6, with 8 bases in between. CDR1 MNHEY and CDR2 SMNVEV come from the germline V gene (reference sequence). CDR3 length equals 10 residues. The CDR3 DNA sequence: TGTGCCAGCGGGGCGAGCGAGCAGTACTTC. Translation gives CASGASEQYF.

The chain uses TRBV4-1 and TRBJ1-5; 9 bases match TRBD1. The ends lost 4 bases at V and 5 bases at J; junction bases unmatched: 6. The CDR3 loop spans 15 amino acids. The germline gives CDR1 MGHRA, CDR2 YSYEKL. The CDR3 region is CASSPGTGLDQPQHF. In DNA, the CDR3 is TGCGCCAGCAGCCCTGGGACAGGGTTAGATCAGCCCCAGCATTTT.

The CDR3: CAISDSARGGRGINIQYF. For the CDR3, the DNA is TGTGCCATCAGTGACTCCGCGAGGGGGGGCCGTGGAATCAACATTCAGTACTTC. J is TRBJ2-4 and V is TRBV10-3, with a weak D call TRBD2 (7 bases). The CDR3 covers 18 residues. CDR1 and CDR2 (germline): ENHRY, SYGVKD. The V end lost 3 bases, the J end lost 7 bases, and 25 bases lay between the germline ends.

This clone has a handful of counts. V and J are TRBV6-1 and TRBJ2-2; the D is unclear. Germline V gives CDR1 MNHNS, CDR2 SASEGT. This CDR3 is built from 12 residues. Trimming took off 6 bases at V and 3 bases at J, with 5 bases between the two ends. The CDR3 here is CASRRDTGELFF. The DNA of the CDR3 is TGTGCCAGCAGGAGAGACACCGGGGAGCTGTTTTTT.

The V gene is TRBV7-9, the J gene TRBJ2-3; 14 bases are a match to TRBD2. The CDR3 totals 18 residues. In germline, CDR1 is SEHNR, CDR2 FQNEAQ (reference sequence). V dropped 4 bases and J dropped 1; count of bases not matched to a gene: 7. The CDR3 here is CASSSGLAGGPGTDTQYF. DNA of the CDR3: TGTGCCAGCAGCTCAGGACTAGCGGGGGGACCGGGCACAGATACGCAGTATTTT. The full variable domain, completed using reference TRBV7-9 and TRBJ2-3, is DTGVSQNPRHKITKRGQNVTFRCDPISEHNRLYWYRQTLGQGPEFLTYFQNEAQLEKSRLLSDRFSAERPKGSFSTLEIQRTEQGDSAMYLCASSSGLAGGPGTDTQYFGPGTRLTVL.

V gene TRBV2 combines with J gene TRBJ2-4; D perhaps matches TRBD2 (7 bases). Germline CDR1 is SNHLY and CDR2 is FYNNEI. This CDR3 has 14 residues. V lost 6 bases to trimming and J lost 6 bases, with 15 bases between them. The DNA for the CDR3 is TGTGCCAGCAGCCTGAGGGGGGGAGCAAACATTCAGTACTTC. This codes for CASSLRGGANIQYF.

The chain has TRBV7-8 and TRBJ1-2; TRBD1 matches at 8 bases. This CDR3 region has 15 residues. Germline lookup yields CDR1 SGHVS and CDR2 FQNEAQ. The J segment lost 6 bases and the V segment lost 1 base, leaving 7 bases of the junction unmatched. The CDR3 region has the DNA TGTGCCAGCAGCTTAGTCCAGGGGGCTTTTGATGGCTACACCTTC. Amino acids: CASSLVQGAFDGYTF.

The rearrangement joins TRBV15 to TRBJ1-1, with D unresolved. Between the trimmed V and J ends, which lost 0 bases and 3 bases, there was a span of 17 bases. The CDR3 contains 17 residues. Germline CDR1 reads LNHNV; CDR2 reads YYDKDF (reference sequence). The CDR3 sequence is CATSRDKAAADYTEAFF. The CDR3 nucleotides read TGTGCCACCAGCAGAGATAAGGCGGCGGCAGACTACACTGAAGCTTTCTTT.

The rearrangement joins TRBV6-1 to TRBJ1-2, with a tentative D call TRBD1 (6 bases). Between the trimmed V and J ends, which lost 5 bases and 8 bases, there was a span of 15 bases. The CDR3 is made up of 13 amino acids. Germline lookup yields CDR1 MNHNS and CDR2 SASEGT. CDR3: CASSPNRVGGYTF. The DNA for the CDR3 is TGTGCCAGCAGTCCCAACAGGGTAGGCGGCTACACCTTC.

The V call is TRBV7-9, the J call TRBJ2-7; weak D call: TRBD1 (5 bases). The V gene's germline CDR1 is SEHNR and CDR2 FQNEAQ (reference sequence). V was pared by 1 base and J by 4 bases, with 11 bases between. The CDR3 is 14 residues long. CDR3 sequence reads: CASSLGVRDYEQYF. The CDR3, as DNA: TGTGCCAGCAGCTTAGGTGTCAGGGATTACGAGCAGTACTTC.

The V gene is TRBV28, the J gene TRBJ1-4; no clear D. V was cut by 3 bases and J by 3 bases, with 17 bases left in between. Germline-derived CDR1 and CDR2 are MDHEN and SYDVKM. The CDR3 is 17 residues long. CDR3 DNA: TGTGCCAGCAGTTTTTCCCGGTGGGGAGGTGCTAATGAAAAACTGTTTTTT. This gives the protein CASSFSRWGGANEKLFF.

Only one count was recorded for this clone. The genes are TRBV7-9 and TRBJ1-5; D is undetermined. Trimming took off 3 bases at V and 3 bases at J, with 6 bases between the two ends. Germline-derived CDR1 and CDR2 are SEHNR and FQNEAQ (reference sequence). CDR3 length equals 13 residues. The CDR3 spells CASSLSSNQPQHF. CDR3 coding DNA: TGTGCCAGCAGCTTGAGTTCCAATCAGCCCCAGCATTTT. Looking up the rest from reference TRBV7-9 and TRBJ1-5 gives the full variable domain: DTGVSQNPRHKITKRGQNVTFRCDPISEHNRLYWYRQTLGQGPEFLTYFQNEAQLEKSRLLSDRFSAERPKGSFSTLEIQRTEQGDSAMYLCASSLSSNQPQHFGDGTRLSIL.

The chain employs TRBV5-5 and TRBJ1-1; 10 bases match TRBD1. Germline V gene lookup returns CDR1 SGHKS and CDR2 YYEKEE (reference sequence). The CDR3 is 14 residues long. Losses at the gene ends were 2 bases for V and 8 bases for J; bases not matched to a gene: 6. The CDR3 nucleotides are TGTGCCAGCAGCTTAGACAGGGGGCTACTGGAAGCTTTCTTT. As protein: CASSLDRGLLEAFF.

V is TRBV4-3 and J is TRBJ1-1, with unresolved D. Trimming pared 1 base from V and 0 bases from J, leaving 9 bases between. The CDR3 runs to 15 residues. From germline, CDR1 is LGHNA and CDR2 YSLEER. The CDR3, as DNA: TGCGCCAGCAGCCAAGGGGCCTCTTTGAACACTGAAGCTTTCTTT. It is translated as CASSQGASLNTEAFF.

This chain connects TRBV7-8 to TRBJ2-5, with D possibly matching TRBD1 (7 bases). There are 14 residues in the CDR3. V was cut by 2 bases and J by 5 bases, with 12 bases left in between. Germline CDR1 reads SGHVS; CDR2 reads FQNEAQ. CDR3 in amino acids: CASSLQGGFETQYF. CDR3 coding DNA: TGTGCCAGCAGCTTACAGGGGGGATTTGAGACCCAGTACTTC.

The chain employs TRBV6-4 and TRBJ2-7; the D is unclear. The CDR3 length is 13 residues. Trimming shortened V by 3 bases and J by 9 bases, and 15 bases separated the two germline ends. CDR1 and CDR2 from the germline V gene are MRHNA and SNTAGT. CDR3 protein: CASSEGVGLGQYF. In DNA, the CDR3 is TGTGCCAGCAGTGAGGGCGTCGGCTTGGGGCAGTACTTC.

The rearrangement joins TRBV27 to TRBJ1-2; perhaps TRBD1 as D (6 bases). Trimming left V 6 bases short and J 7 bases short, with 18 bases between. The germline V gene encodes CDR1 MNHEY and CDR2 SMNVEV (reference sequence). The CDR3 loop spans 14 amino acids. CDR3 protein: CASRPLGGGVGYTF. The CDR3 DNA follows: TGTGCCAGCAGACCCCTGGGGGGGGGCGTTGGCTACACCTTC.